A selection of T cell receptor beta chains follows, all from one sample in a study of blood T cell repertoires in COVID-19. Using immunoSEQ multiplex PCR, the repertoire was profiled, and TCRdb retains in-frame clones only, with some absent. The sample consists of roughly 93,000 clones, roughly nine tenths of them appearing once. Sequenced material: peripheral blood. The receptors originated from a man in his fifties with acute or convalescent COVID-19. The CDR3 runs from the conserved cysteine through the conserved F or W. Fields, in order: clone size, D gene, V gene, J gene, CDR3 DNA, CDR3 protein. A D gene is named only where the DNA matches it firmly. Size tells how often a clone was seen (once, few, many) or the class of an expanded clone, and some rows leave it out.

clone_size: .; d_call: TRBD1; v_call: TRBV6-6; j_call: TRBJ1-5; cdr3_nt: TGTGCCAGCAGTCGATGGACGGCAGGGGGCGCTTCTAGCAATCAGCCCCAGCATTTT; cdr3_aa: CASSRWTAGGASSNQPQHF
clone_size: .; d_call: .; v_call: TRBV27; j_call: TRBJ1-2; cdr3_nt: TGTGCCAGCAGTTTATTCAGGGGCTATGGCTACACCTTC; cdr3_aa: CASSLFRGYGYTF
clone_size: .; d_call: .; v_call: TRBV4-2; j_call: TRBJ1-5; cdr3_nt: TGTGCCAGCAGCGAGGGTACCAATCAGCCCCAGCATTTT; cdr3_aa: CASSEGTNQPQHF
clone_size: .; d_call: TRBD1; v_call: TRBV19; j_call: TRBJ1-1; cdr3_nt: TGTGCCAGTAGTGTTAGACAGGGTTGGACTGAAGCTTTCTTT; cdr3_aa: CASSVRQGWTEAFF
clone_size: .; d_call: .; v_call: TRBV3-1/TRBV3-2; j_call: TRBJ1-6; cdr3_nt: TGTGCCAGCAGCCAAGATTTCAGGGGCGCAAATAATTCACCCCTCCACTTT; cdr3_aa: CASSQDFRGANNSPLHF
clone_size: .; d_call: TRBD2; v_call: TRBV9; j_call: TRBJ2-1; cdr3_nt: TGTGCCAGCAGCTCCCTAGCGGGGGCCCCCAATGAGCAGTTCTTC; cdr3_aa: CASSSLAGAPNEQFF
clone_size: .; d_call: .; v_call: TRBV11-2; j_call: TRBJ1-2; cdr3_nt: TGTGCCAGCAGCTTAGATCTAAGTGGTGGACAGTCCTATGGCTACACCTTC; cdr3_aa: CASSLDLSGGQSYGYTF
clone_size: .; d_call: TRBD1; v_call: TRBV6-1; j_call: TRBJ1-2; cdr3_nt: TGTGCCAGCAGTGAACCCCTCAGGACAGGGATTCCTAACTATGGCTACACCTTC; cdr3_aa: CASSEPLRTGIPNYGYTF
clone_size: .; d_call: .; v_call: TRBV20-1; j_call: TRBJ1-5; cdr3_nt: TGCAGTGCTAGTGGCGGCCGCAATCAGCCCCAGCATTTT; cdr3_aa: CSASGGRNQPQHF
clone_size: .; d_call: .; v_call: TRBV19; j_call: TRBJ1-3; cdr3_nt: TGTGCCAGTAGTATAGGTGGGGCGCTCTCTGGAAACACCATATATTTT; cdr3_aa: CASSIGGALSGNTIYF
clone_size: .; d_call: .; v_call: TRBV14; j_call: TRBJ2-1; cdr3_nt: TGTGCCAGCAGCCAAGATCGGGGGAGGCGGTTACTCTACAATGAGCAGTTCTTC; cdr3_aa: CASSQDRGRRLLYNEQFF
clone_size: .; d_call: TRBD1; v_call: TRBV11-2; j_call: TRBJ1-1; cdr3_nt: TGTGCCAGCAGCCAAACCGTCCCGGGACAGGGAACAAGGGCTGAAGCTTTCTTT; cdr3_aa: CASSQTVPGQGTRAEAFF
clone_size: .; d_call: TRBD1; v_call: TRBV2; j_call: TRBJ1-5; cdr3_nt: TGTGCCAGCAGAGAGGGGGACAGGCCCTCCCGGCAGCCCCAGCATTTT; cdr3_aa: CASREGDRPSRQPQHF
clone_size: .; d_call: TRBD1; v_call: TRBV15; j_call: TRBJ1-2; cdr3_nt: TGTGCCACCAGCGTAGGACAGGGCTCGGATGGCTACACCTTC; cdr3_aa: CATSVGQGSDGYTF
clone_size: .; d_call: TRBD2; v_call: TRBV19; j_call: TRBJ2-5; cdr3_nt: TGTGCCAGTAGTATAACGGGACTAGAACAAGAGACCCAGTACTTC; cdr3_aa: CASSITGLEQETQYF
clone_size: .; d_call: TRBD2; v_call: TRBV18; j_call: TRBJ2-2; cdr3_nt: TGTGCCAGCTCACCGGGACTAGCGAACACCGGGGAGCTGTTTTTT; cdr3_aa: CASSPGLANTGELFF
clone_size: .; d_call: .; v_call: TRBV19; j_call: TRBJ1-6; cdr3_nt: TGTGCCAGTAGTATCGTCCGGACAGTTAATTCACCCCTCCACTTT; cdr3_aa: CASSIVRTVNSPLHF
clone_size: few; d_call: .; v_call: TRBV3-1/TRBV3-2; j_call: TRBJ1-5; cdr3_nt: TGTGCCAGCAGCCAGTCGGGAAGGGGCAATCAGCCCCAGCATTTT; cdr3_aa: CASSQSGRGNQPQHF
clone_size: .; d_call: .; v_call: TRBV28; j_call: TRBJ1-4; cdr3_nt: TGTGCCAGCACCTTGGGGGGGACTAATGAAAAACTGTTTTTT; cdr3_aa: CASTLGGTNEKLFF
clone_size: once; d_call: .; v_call: TRBV3-1/TRBV3-2; j_call: TRBJ1-6; cdr3_nt: TGTGCCAGCAGCCCCCTCCGGGGGGCTGATTCACCCCTCCACTTT; cdr3_aa: CASSPLRGADSPLHF
clone_size: .; d_call: .; v_call: TRBV19; j_call: TRBJ1-1; cdr3_nt: TGTGCCAGTAGTCTAAATACCGGGAGGCCGAACACTGAAGCTTTCTTT; cdr3_aa: CASSLNTGRPNTEAFF
clone_size: .; d_call: .; v_call: TRBV3-1/TRBV3-2; j_call: TRBJ2-6; cdr3_nt: TGTGCCAGCAGCCAAGTATACAGGATTTCCGGGGCCAACGTCCTGACTTTC; cdr3_aa: CASSQVYRISGANVLTF
clone_size: once; d_call: .; v_call: TRBV18; j_call: TRBJ1-5; cdr3_nt: TGTGCCAGCTCACCATACGAGGGTCACCAGCCCCAGCATTTT; cdr3_aa: CASSPYEGHQPQHF
clone_size: .; d_call: .; v_call: TRBV12-5; j_call: TRBJ1-2; cdr3_nt: TGTGCTAGTGGTTCCCCTCTCCGGGGCTATGGCTACACCTTC; cdr3_aa: CASGSPLRGYGYTF
clone_size: .; d_call: .; v_call: TRBV19; j_call: TRBJ1-5; cdr3_nt: TGTGCCAGTAGCAAACAGAATAGCAATCAGCCCCAGCATTTT; cdr3_aa: CASSKQNSNQPQHF
clone_size: .; d_call: TRBD2; v_call: TRBV5-1; j_call: TRBJ2-7; cdr3_nt: TGCGCCAGCAGGCTAGCGGGGGGACATGGCGAGCAGTACTTC; cdr3_aa: CASRLAGGHGEQYF
clone_size: .; d_call: .; v_call: TRBV28; j_call: TRBJ2-2; cdr3_nt: TGTGCCAGCAGTTTAGAGCTATCAGGTTCTAGGGAGCTGTTTTTT; cdr3_aa: CASSLELSGSRELFF
clone_size: .; d_call: .; v_call: TRBV5-8; j_call: TRBJ1-4; cdr3_nt: TGTGCCAGCAGCTTGGACCAGGGCCAAAATGAAAAACTGTTTTTT; cdr3_aa: CASSLDQGQNEKLFF
clone_size: few; d_call: .; v_call: TRBV7-9; j_call: TRBJ2-2; cdr3_nt: TGTGCCAGCAGCCCAGGGGCTGAACGAACCGGGGAGCTGTTTTTT; cdr3_aa: CASSPGAERTGELFF
clone_size: .; d_call: .; v_call: TRBV25-1; j_call: TRBJ1-1; cdr3_nt: TGTGCCAGCAGTGAAGGTACAGGGAACACTGAAGCTTTCTTT; cdr3_aa: CASSEGTGNTEAFF
clone_size: .; d_call: .; v_call: TRBV27; j_call: TRBJ1-1; cdr3_nt: TGTGCCAGCAGTTGGGTAAGGGGAACTGAAGCTTTCTTT; cdr3_aa: CASSWVRGTEAFF
clone_size: once; d_call: .; v_call: TRBV4-2; j_call: TRBJ2-3; cdr3_nt: TGTGCCAGCAGCCAAGAGATCGCGGATACGCAGTATTTT; cdr3_aa: CASSQEIADTQYF
clone_size: .; d_call: TRBD2; v_call: TRBV7-2; j_call: TRBJ2-1; cdr3_nt: TGTGCCAGCAGCCCGGGACTAGCATATGATGAGCAGTTCTTC; cdr3_aa: CASSPGLAYDEQFF
clone_size: .; d_call: .; v_call: TRBV30; j_call: TRBJ1-2; cdr3_nt: TGTGCCTGGAGTGCCAGGGTCTATGGCTACACCTTC; cdr3_aa: CAWSARVYGYTF
clone_size: .; d_call: TRBD2; v_call: TRBV19; j_call: TRBJ2-1; cdr3_nt: TGTGCCAGTAGTATGACCGGTAGCGGGGGGACCGCCTACAATGAGCAGTTCTTC; cdr3_aa: CASSMTGSGGTAYNEQFF
clone_size: once; d_call: .; v_call: TRBV12-5; j_call: TRBJ1-1; cdr3_nt: TGTGCTAGTGCCCCCACTACAGGGCTAACTGAAGCTTTCTTT; cdr3_aa: CASAPTTGLTEAFF
clone_size: .; d_call: TRBD1; v_call: TRBV6-5; j_call: TRBJ1-6; cdr3_nt: TGTGCCACCGGAGCACAGGGGTGGGACTCACCCCTCCACTTT; cdr3_aa: CATGAQGWDSPLHF
clone_size: .; d_call: .; v_call: TRBV4-1; j_call: TRBJ1-5; cdr3_nt: TGCGCCAGCACCGAGGGCAGAGGAAATAGACAGCCCCAGCATTTT; cdr3_aa: CASTEGRGNRQPQHF
clone_size: .; d_call: TRBD1; v_call: TRBV6-1; j_call: TRBJ1-6; cdr3_nt: TGTGCCAGCAGTGAAGAGACAGGGGGGACCTATAATTCACCCCTCCACTTT; cdr3_aa: CASSEETGGTYNSPLHF
clone_size: .; d_call: TRBD1; v_call: TRBV27; j_call: TRBJ2-2; cdr3_nt: TGTGCCAGCAGTGCCTCCGGGACAGGGGTTAGGACCGGGGAGCTGTTTTTT; cdr3_aa: CASSASGTGVRTGELFF
clone_size: .; d_call: .; v_call: TRBV5-1; j_call: TRBJ2-1; cdr3_nt: TGCGCCAGCAGCCACCCAGGCTCCTACAATGAGCAGTTCTTC; cdr3_aa: CASSHPGSYNEQFF
clone_size: .; d_call: .; v_call: TRBV30; j_call: TRBJ1-1; cdr3_nt: TGTGCCTGGAGTGTACGAGGTATCGCTATGAACACTGAAGCTTTCTTT; cdr3_aa: CAWSVRGIAMNTEAFF
clone_size: .; d_call: .; v_call: TRBV5-1; j_call: TRBJ1-1; cdr3_nt: TGCGCCAGCAGCGGAGGCCCAAGGGAGACTGAAGCTTTCTTT; cdr3_aa: CASSGGPRETEAFF
clone_size: .; d_call: TRBD1; v_call: TRBV30; j_call: TRBJ1-5; cdr3_nt: TGTGCCTGGAGTACAGGGGAAAGTCAGCCCCAGCATTTT; cdr3_aa: CAWSTGESQPQHF
clone_size: .; d_call: .; v_call: TRBV5-1; j_call: TRBJ2-3; cdr3_nt: TGCGCCAGCGGCCCAACGAACCCCACAGATACGCAGTATTTT; cdr3_aa: CASGPTNPTDTQYF
clone_size: once; d_call: .; v_call: TRBV4-2; j_call: TRBJ2-4; cdr3_nt: TGTGCCAGCAGCCAAGAATTGGGAGGCAGAAACATTCAGTACTTC; cdr3_aa: CASSQELGGRNIQYF
clone_size: .; d_call: .; v_call: TRBV3-1/TRBV3-2; j_call: TRBJ2-5; cdr3_nt: TGTGCCAGCAGCCAAGTGCGAGGGGGAAAAAAAGAGACCCAGTACTTC; cdr3_aa: CASSQVRGGKKETQYF
clone_size: .; d_call: .; v_call: TRBV4-2; j_call: TRBJ1-1; cdr3_nt: TGTGCCAGCAGCCAAGATAGACAGGCCACTTGGGACGGAGCTTTCTTT; cdr3_aa: CASSQDRQATWDGAFF
clone_size: .; d_call: .; v_call: TRBV5-1; j_call: TRBJ2-3; cdr3_nt: TGCGCCAGCAGCGTGGGGGGCGCGGGGGATACGCAGTATTTT; cdr3_aa: CASSVGGAGDTQYF
clone_size: .; d_call: .; v_call: TRBV2; j_call: TRBJ2-5; cdr3_nt: TGTGCCAGCAGGGCAGGGACTTCCCAAGAGACCCAGTACTTC; cdr3_aa: CASRAGTSQETQYF